This note documents a single TCR beta chain sequence. The target antigen is unknown. TCRdb keeps only in-frame clones here, not all; method: immunoSEQ multiplex PCR. The sample yields 70,000 to 95,000 clones, under 95% seen once. In germline, CDR1 is SGHRS, CDR2 YFSETQ. The CDR3 is 15 residues long. Trimming removed 4 bases from V and 7 bases from J, with 20 bases in between. This specimen belongs to a study of cytomegalovirus exposure and HLA in healthy donors. General study results and limits: Most TCR sequences were rare, but some public TCRs occurred in many donors.

The TCR comes from a woman aged 25 to 39 in good health and CMV-seronegative. The chain employs TRBV5-1 and TRBJ1-1, with a tentative D call TRBD1 (6 bases). The sequencing sample was made of PBMCs. Written as DNA, the CDR3 is TGCGCCAGCAGCCCCCCCCACCGGGACAAAAGTGAAGCTTTCTTT. It yields the protein CASSPPHRDKSEAFF.